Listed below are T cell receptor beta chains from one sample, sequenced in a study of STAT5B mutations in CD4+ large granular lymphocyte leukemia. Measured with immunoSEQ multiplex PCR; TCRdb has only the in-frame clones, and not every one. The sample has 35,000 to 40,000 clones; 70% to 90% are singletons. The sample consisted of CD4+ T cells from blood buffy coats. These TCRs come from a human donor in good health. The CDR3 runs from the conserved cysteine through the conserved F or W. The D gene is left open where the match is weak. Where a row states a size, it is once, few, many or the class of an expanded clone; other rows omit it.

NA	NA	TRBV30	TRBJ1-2	TGTGCCTGGAGTGCCAAGAATGGCTACACCTTC	CAWSAKNGYTF
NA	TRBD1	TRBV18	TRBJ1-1	TGTGCCAGCTCACCACTTCGACAGGGAAACACTGAAGCTTTCTTT	CASSPLRQGNTEAFF
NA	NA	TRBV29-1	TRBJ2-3	TGCAGCGTTGTCCAGGATACGCAGTATTTT	CSVVQDTQYF
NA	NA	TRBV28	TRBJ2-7	TGTGCCAGCAGTTTGGCGGGGGAAGGGGGCGGGACCTACGAGCAGTACTTC	CASSLAGEGGGTYEQYF
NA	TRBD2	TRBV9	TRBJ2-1	TGTGCCAGCAGCGCCAAAGGGGGGCTAGCGGGGGAGAGCTCCTACAATGAGCAGTTCTTC	CASSAKGGLAGESSYNEQFF
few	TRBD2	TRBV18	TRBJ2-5	TGTGCCAGCTCACGTACCCTGACTAGCGGGAGAGAGACCCAGTACTTC	CASSRTLTSGRETQYF
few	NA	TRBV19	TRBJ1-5	TGTGCCAGTAGTATAAGTCGACTTAGCAATCAGCCCCAGCATTTT	CASSISRLSNQPQHF
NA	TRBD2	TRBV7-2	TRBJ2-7	TGTGCCAGCAGCTTTTCTGCGGGAGTCCCCTACGAGCAGTACTTC	CASSFSAGVPYEQYF
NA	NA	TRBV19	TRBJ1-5	TGTGCCAGTAGTACATCGGGGGGCAGGCAGCCCCAGCATTTT	CASSTSGGRQPQHF
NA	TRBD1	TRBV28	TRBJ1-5	TGTGCCAGCAGTTTAGGACAGGGGGCTTGGCAGCCCCAGCATTTT	CASSLGQGAWQPQHF
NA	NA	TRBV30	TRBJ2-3	TGTGCCTGGGGGACTAGCACAGATACGCAGTATTTT	CAWGTSTDTQYF
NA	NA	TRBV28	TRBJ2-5	TGTGCCAGCAGTTTTAGCCTCTGGGCCCAGTACTTC	CASSFSLWAQYF
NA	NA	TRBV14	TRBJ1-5	TGTGCCAGCAGCCCAGGGGACCATCAGCCCCAGCATTTT	CASSPGDHQPQHF
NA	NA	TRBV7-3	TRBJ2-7	TGTGCCAGCAGCTTATTTGGGGGAGAGGCCTACGAGCAGTACTTC	CASSLFGGEAYEQYF
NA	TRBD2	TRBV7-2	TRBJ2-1	TGTGCCAGCAGCCCCCAAGCGGGAGGGCGTGAGCAGTTCTTC	CASSPQAGGREQFF
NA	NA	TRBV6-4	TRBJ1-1	TGTGCCAGCAGCATGACAGGGAACACTGAAGCTTTCTTT	CASSMTGNTEAFF
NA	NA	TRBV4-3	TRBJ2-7	TGCGCCAGCAGCCAGAATACAGGGACCTACGAGCAGTACTTC	CASSQNTGTYEQYF
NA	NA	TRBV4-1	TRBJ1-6	TGCGCCAGCAGCCAATTTCCCAATTCACCCCTCCACTTT	CASSQFPNSPLHF
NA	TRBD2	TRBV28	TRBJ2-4	TGTGCCAGCAGTCCGGGGGGTTCGGAAAACATTCAGTACTTC	CASSPGGSENIQYF
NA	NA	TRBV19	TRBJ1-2	TGTGCCAGTAGTATGTTTCAAGCGCATGGCTACACCTTC	CASSMFQAHGYTF
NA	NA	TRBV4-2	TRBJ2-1	TGTGCCAGCAGCCCCCTGGGCGGCTACAATGAGCAGTTCTTC	CASSPLGGYNEQFF
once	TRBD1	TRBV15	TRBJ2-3	TGTGCCACCAGCCCCCGGACAGGGAGCACAGATACGCAGTATTTT	CATSPRTGSTDTQYF
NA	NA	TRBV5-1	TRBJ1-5	TGCGCCAGCAGCGAGGGGGAGGGTCAGCCCCAGCATTTT	CASSEGEGQPQHF
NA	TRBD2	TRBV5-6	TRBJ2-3	TGTGCCAGCAGCTTGTGGCGGGAGAACACAGATACGCAGTATTTT	CASSLWRENTDTQYF
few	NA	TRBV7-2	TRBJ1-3	TGTGCCAGCAGCTTAACAAGCTCTGGAAACACCATATATTTT	CASSLTSSGNTIYF
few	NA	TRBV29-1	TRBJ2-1	TGCAGCGTCCGCGCAGGGGTCAATGAGCAGTTCTTC	CSVRAGVNEQFF
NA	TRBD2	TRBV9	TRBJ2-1	TGTGCCAGCAGCGTCAGCGGGGGGGGGATTTTCTACAATGAGCAGTTCTTC	CASSVSGGGIFYNEQFF
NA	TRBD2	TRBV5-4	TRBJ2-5	TGTGCCAGCAGCTTGTGGGAGCGGGGGGTTCAAGAGACCCAGTACTTC	CASSLWERGVQETQYF
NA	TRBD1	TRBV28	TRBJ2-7	TGTGCCAGCAGCCAAGGGGGCCCCTACGAGCAGTACTTC	CASSQGGPYEQYF
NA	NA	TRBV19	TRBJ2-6	TGTGCCAGTAGTCTAATTAGCGCTGGGGCCAACGTCCTGACTTTC	CASSLISAGANVLTF
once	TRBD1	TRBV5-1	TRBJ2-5	TGCGCCAGCAGCTCGGGACAGGGCCAAGAGACCCAGTACTTC	CASSSGQGQETQYF
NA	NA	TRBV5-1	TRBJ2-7	TGCGCCAGCAGCTCCCAAGTGCCTACCTACGAGCAGTACTTC	CASSSQVPTYEQYF
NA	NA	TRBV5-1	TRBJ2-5	TGCGCCAGCAGCTTACCGGGCGTTCAAGAGACCCAGTACTTC	CASSLPGVQETQYF
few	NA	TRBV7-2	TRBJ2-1	TGTGCCAGCGGGGTCAGGGGATACAATGAGCAGTTCTTC	CASGVRGYNEQFF
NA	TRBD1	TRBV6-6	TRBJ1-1	TGTGCCAGCAGTTACGAGGGGGCTAGCACTGAAGCTTTCTTT	CASSYEGASTEAFF
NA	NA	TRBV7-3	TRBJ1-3	TGTGCCAGCAGCTTAACGAGCGGAAACACCATATATTTT	CASSLTSGNTIYF
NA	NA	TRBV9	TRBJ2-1	TGTGCCAGCAGCGCCCGATGGGGGGTACCCGACAATGAGCAGTTCTTC	CASSARWGVPDNEQFF
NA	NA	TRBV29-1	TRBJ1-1	TGCAGCGTTGAACGCCAGCCTTTGAACACTGAAGCTTTCTTT	CSVERQPLNTEAFF
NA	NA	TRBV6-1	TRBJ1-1	TGTGCCAGCGAGGGGAGACGGGGGAACACTGAAGCTTTCTTT	CASEGRRGNTEAFF
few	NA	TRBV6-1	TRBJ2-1	TGTGCCAGCACACCAGCCAATGAGCAGTTCTTC	CASTPANEQFF
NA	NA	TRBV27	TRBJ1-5	TGTGCCAGCCGTTGGCAGTTTAATCAGCCCCAGCATTTT	CASRWQFNQPQHF
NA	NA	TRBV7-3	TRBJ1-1	TGTGCCAGCAGCTTAAGGATGAACACTGAAGCTTTCTTT	CASSLRMNTEAFF
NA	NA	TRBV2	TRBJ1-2	TGTGCCAGCAGGGAAGGCAGAGCTAACTATGGCTACACCTTC	CASREGRANYGYTF
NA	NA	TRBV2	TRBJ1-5	TGTGCCAGCAGTATGTGGGACAATGAAAATCAGCCCCAGCATTTT	CASSMWDNENQPQHF
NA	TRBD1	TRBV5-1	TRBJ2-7	TGCGCCAGCTCCCTCGGGACAGGGGAACACGAGCAGTACTTC	CASSLGTGEHEQYF
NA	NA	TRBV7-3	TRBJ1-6	TGTGCCAGCAGCTTAGGGGGGCAAGTTGGGTTTTCACCCCTCCACTTT	CASSLGGQVGFSPLHF
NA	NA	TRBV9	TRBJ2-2	TGTGCCAGCAGCGTAGTGGCCGACCTCGGGGAGCTGTTTTTT	CASSVVADLGELFF
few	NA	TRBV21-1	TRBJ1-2	TGTGCCAGCAGCAAAGGAAAAGGGTTCTATGGCTACACCTTC	CASSKGKGFYGYTF
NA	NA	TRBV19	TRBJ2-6	TGTGCCAGTAGTATCAACACAGGAGGGCTCTCTGGGGCCAACGTCCTGACTTTC	CASSINTGGLSGANVLTF
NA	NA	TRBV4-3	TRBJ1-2	TGCGCCAGCAGCCAAGAGCAGGCCCTCTATGGCTACACCTTC	CASSQEQALYGYTF
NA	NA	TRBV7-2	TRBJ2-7	TGTGCCAGCAGCTTAGGCCAACAGGTATACGAGCAGTACTTC	CASSLGQQVYEQYF
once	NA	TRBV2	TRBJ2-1	TGTGCCAGCCGCGGGGACGGCAATGAGCAGTTCTTC	CASRGDGNEQFF